One TCR beta chain is described in this entry. The data derive from a study of blood T cell repertoires in COVID-19. Turning to the study itself: Spain, Italy and the United States supplied samples that represented acute and convalescent COVID-19. T cells, B-cell-depleted T cells, or PBMCs supplied cDNA or gDNA.

Germline V gene sequence: CDR1 MNHEY, CDR2 SVGEGT. The V end lost 6 bases, the J end lost 2 bases, and 26 bases lay between the germline ends. This CDR3 is built from 18 residues. In the original workflow: How many nucleated cells were present was estimated from reference gene primer amplification. TCRdb keeps only in-frame clones here, not all; method: immunoSEQ multiplex PCR. V and J calls and clone size are those listed in that table; D and trimming were worked out from the DNA. The sample yields some 240,000 clones, roughly 84% seen once. Sequenced input: peripheral blood. This receptor was identified in a man aged 50 or older with active or convalescent COVID-19. This chain joins TRBV6-2 or TRBV6-3 and TRBJ2-7, with a weak D call TRBD2 (6 bases). This CDR3 reads CASSRRWHGGDFAYEQYV. The DNA for the CDR3 is TGTGCCAGCAGCCGAAGGTGGCATGGAGGGGATTTTGCCTACGAGCAGTACGTC.